The sequence of this TCR beta chain was determined in a study of blood T cell repertoires in COVID-19. As originally analysed: Nucleated cell counts were estimated from reference gene primer amplification. TCRdb's copy holds only in-frame clones and misses some; the assay was immunoSEQ multiplex PCR. V, J and clone size were drawn from that table, and D and trimming were deduced from the DNA. The sample lists approximately 210,000 clones, around four fifths occurring once. The CDR3 runs to 13 residues. The germline V gene has CDR1 SGHAT and CDR2 FQNNGV. The V and J ends lost 5 bases and 4 bases respectively, with 9 bases between them.

The chain is built from TRBV11-2 and TRBJ1-3, with a weak D call TRBD1 (5 bases). Sequencing input: peripheral blood. This sequence originates from a man aged 25-40 years with active or convalescent COVID-19. CDR3 DNA sequence: TGTGCCAGCAGCCCTCAGGGCGGAAACACCATATATTTT. Amino acid sequence: CASSPQGGNTIYF.